Listed here are 18 T cell receptor beta chains from one sample, sequenced in a study of T cells after yellow fever vaccination (dated by TCRdb to between 2017 and 2020). To prepare the library, 5' RACE was applied. Sequenced on an Illumina HiSeq 2500. Using fastp trimming at Q25 and MiXCR clonotype assembly, TCRdb reanalyzed the public sequencing data and kept in-frame beta chains. All rows with the same CDR3 protein become a single entry with the most common DNA and genes. In all, the sample holds about 630,000 distinct CDR3 sequences, and more than 9% of those were seen once. The ten largest clones represent about 15% of the sample. Explained via the paper, the treatment or condition label denotes: live attenuated yellow fever vaccine strain. The sequencing used PBMCs, collected on the day of the yellow fever booster vaccination. The receptors stem from a man aged 25 to 40 who received the YFV17D yellow fever vaccine.

The gene calls are TRBV7-2 and TRBJ2-7, with TRBD2 identical over 11 bases. V gave up 4 bases and J gave up 2 bases; unmatched junction bases: 7. The CDR3 loop spans 16 amino acids. Germline V lookup: CDR1 SGHTA, CDR2 FQGNSA. The CDR3 is CASSSVLAGGTYEQYF. CDR3 in DNA: TGTGCCAGCAGCTCCGTCCTAGCGGGGGGCACCTACGAGCAGTACTTC.

The chain employs TRBV20-1 and TRBJ2-7; TRBD2 matches at 8 bases. J lost 1 base, V lost 4 bases, and 12 bases had no gene match. The V gene's germline CDR1 is DFQATT and CDR2 SNEGSKA (reference sequence). There are 16 residues in the CDR3. The chain's CDR3 is CSATPPAGGRSYEQYF. The CDR3 region has the DNA TGCAGTGCTACCCCACCGGCGGGGGGAAGGTCCTACGAGCAGTACTTC.

V and J are TRBV7-2 and TRBJ1-2; no firm D call. Germline CDR1 is SGHTA and CDR2 is FQGNSA. This CDR3 contains 12 residues. V lost 7 bases, J lost 4 bases, and 10 bases lay in between. The DNA for the CDR3 is TGTGCCAGCATCGACATCGCCTATGGCTACACCTTC. Translated: CASIDIAYGYTF. Full variable domain (rest looked up from reference TRBV7-2 and TRBJ1-2): GAGVSQSPSNKVTEKGKDVELRCDPISGHTALYWYRQSLGQGLEFLIYFQGNSAPDKSGLPSDRFSAERTGGSVSTLTIQRTQQEDSAVYLCASIDIAYGYTFGSGTRLTVV.

This sequence joins TRBV7-6 and TRBJ2-7, with TRBD2 as a possible D gene (6 bases). Per germline, CDR1 SGHVS and CDR2 FNYEAQ. Trimming removed 5 bases from V and 1 base from J, with 12 bases in between. CDR3 length equals 14 residues. Here the CDR3 reads CASSAKTSSYEQYF. CDR3 in DNA: TGTGCCAGCAGCGCCAAGACTAGTTCCTACGAGCAGTACTTC.

This clonotype showed up just a few times. The chain combines TRBV11-1 with TRBJ2-3; TRBD1 might be the D (6 bases). The CDR3 has 17 residues. Germline loops: CDR1 SGHAT, CDR2 FQDESV (reference sequence). V was pared by 5 bases and J by 2 bases, with 20 bases between. The CDR3 DNA reads as TGTGCCAGCAGCCTATTTAGGGGGATCGACCCCACAGATACGCAGTATTTT. This encodes CASSLFRGIDPTDTQYF.

V gene TRBV3-1 combines with J gene TRBJ2-1; 8 bases match TRBD2. This CDR3 spans 18 amino acids. Trimming at V came to 8 bases and at J to 8 bases, leaving 23 bases not matched to a gene. Germline V lookup: CDR1 LGHDT, CDR2 YNNKEL (reference sequence). The CDR3 coding sequence is TGTGCCAGCTGGACAGAGGCGGGAGGTCTCCTCCTAGCGCATGAGCAGTTCTTC. It encodes CASWTEAGGLLLAHEQFF.

This clonotype came up a few times. This chain links TRBV29-1 with TRBJ2-7; possibly TRBD1 or TRBD2 for D (5 bases each). CDR3 length: 12 residues. Germline V lookup: CDR1 SQVTM, CDR2 ANQGSEA. Trimming took 6 bases from V and 2 from J, leaving 11 bases between them. CDR3 nucleotide sequence: TGCAGCGTCTCCGGGACGGCCTACGAGCAGTACTTC. Translated, it gives CSVSGTAYEQYF.

J is TRBJ2-5 and V is TRBV5-1; TRBD2 matches at 14 bases. The CDR3 runs to 18 residues. Germline V lookup: CDR1 SGHRS, CDR2 YFSETQ. Unmatched junction bases numbered 6, after V lost 0 bases and J lost 2 bases. The CDR3 spells CASSLGLAGGPSQETQYF. CDR3 coding DNA: TGCGCCAGCAGCTTGGGACTAGCGGGAGGGCCTAGTCAAGAGACCCAGTACTTC.

This chain uses TRBV20-1 with TRBJ2-3, with 7 bases that match TRBD2. Losses at the gene ends were 6 bases for V and 0 bases for J; bases not matched to a gene: 6. The germline gives CDR1 DFQATT, CDR2 SNEGSKA (reference sequence). The CDR3 totals 14 residues. The CDR3 loop reads CSAPAGDSTDTQYF. CDR3 coding DNA: TGCAGTGCCCCTGCGGGAGACAGCACAGATACGCAGTATTTT.

Only a few counts were recorded for this clonotype. The J gene is TRBJ1-4, the V gene TRBV5-5, with D hard to call. Germline V lookup: CDR1 SGHKS, CDR2 YYEKEE (reference sequence). The CDR3 consists of 13 residues. Trimming stripped 2 bases from V and 8 bases from J, with 10 bases between. CDR3 loop: CASSFRSVEKLFF. CDR3 DNA: TGTGCCAGCAGCTTCAGGTCCGTGGAAAAACTGTTTTTT.

The rearrangement joins TRBV7-9 to TRBJ1-6; D remains unclear. The V end lost 1 base, the J end lost 9 bases, and 10 bases lay between the germline ends. The CDR3 length is 14 residues. The germline V gene has CDR1 SEHNR and CDR2 FQNEAQ (reference sequence). The CDR3 is CASSLEGRSSPLHF. The CDR3 coding sequence is TGTGCCAGCAGCTTAGAGGGAAGGAGTTCACCCCTCCACTTT.

DNA for the CDR3: TGCAGTGCAATAGCGGACAATGAGCAGTTCTTC. Amino acids: CSAIADNEQFF. The rearrangement joins TRBV20-1 to TRBJ2-1; possibly TRBD2 for D (6 bases). The CDR3 runs to 11 residues. V lost 6 bases and J 5 bases, leaving 8 bases between the germline ends. Germline values: CDR1 DFQATT, CDR2 SNEGSKA (reference sequence).

There are a few counts of this clonotype. The chain employs TRBV20-1 and TRBJ2-3, with 9 positions matching TRBD2. CDR3 length equals 14 residues. Germline CDR1 reads DFQATT; CDR2 reads SNEGSKA (reference sequence). The V segment lost 5 bases and the J segment 8 bases; nucleotides outside the gene matches: 11. CDR3 residues: CSAAGLAPAVTQYF. CDR3 in DNA: TGCAGTGCTGCCGGACTAGCGCCGGCGGTTACGCAGTATTTT.

This clonotype was detected a few times. The chain carries TRBV12-3 or TRBV12-4 and TRBJ2-2; a weak D match, TRBD1 (5 bases). The CDR3 is 18 amino acids. The V gene lost 3 bases and the J gene lost 0 bases, with 17 bases spanning the gap. CDR3: CASSFRRVTTANTGELFF. CDR3 coding DNA: TGTGCCAGCAGTTTTCGCAGGGTCACAACCGCGAACACCGGGGAGCTGTTTTTT.

The chain has TRBV7-9 and TRBJ2-5; D call uncertain. The CDR3 is made up of 14 amino acids. V lost 3 bases, J lost 5 bases, and 13 bases lay in between. CDR1 and CDR2 (germline): SEHNR, FQNEAQ (reference sequence). DNA of the CDR3: TGTGCCAGCAGCTTTACCGTGACCCACGAGACCCAGTACTTC. Translation: CASSFTVTHETQYF.

The chain links TRBV4-2 to TRBJ1-2; D is possibly TRBD1 (5 bases). CDR3 length equals 12 residues. From germline, CDR1 is LGHNA and CDR2 YNFKEQ. Trimming stripped 3 bases from V and 4 bases from J, with 6 bases between. In nucleotides, the CDR3 is TGTGCCAGCAGCCACGACAGCTATGGCTACACCTTC. Protein: CASSHDSYGYTF.

The J gene is TRBJ2-3, the V gene TRBV19; the match to TRBD2 covers 11 bases. J was trimmed by 2 bases and V by 9 bases; bases with no gene match: 4. Looked up from germline, CDR1 is LNHDA and CDR2 is SQIVND (reference sequence). The CDR3 extends over 14 amino acids. CDR3 loop: CASFSGRVTDTQYF. The CDR3 bases are TGTGCCAGCTTTAGCGGGAGGGTCACAGATACGCAGTATTTT.

This chain links TRBV20-1 with TRBJ2-1; TRBD1 agrees at 9 bases. The CDR3 extends over 16 amino acids. Germline assignment: CDR1 DFQATT and CDR2 SNEGSKA (reference sequence). Germline trimming cut 5 bases from V and 7 bases from J; bases unmatched to any gene: 15. This chain's CDR3 is CSAYSIPGQGGNEQFF. The CDR3 DNA reads as TGCAGTGCTTACTCGATTCCGGGACAGGGAGGTAATGAGCAGTTCTTC.